The TCR beta chain described here comes from a study of shared T cell receptors in the human thymus. The CDR3 length is 13 residues. Trimming pared 4 bases from V and 2 bases from J, leaving 7 bases between. Germline V gene data show CDR1 as SGHKS and CDR2 as YYEKEE (reference sequence). This table comes from immunoSEQ multiplex PCR, and its TCRdb copy is limited to in-frame clones, with some not included. The table has some 400,000 clones, just under 95% seen once. The sequenced sample consisted of thymocytes. This rearrangement joins TRBV5-5 to TRBJ2-1; possibly TRBD1 or TRBD2 for D (5 bases each). The clonotype originates from a human donor. CDR3 protein: CASSRDPYNEQFF. CDR3 nucleotide sequence: TGTGCCAGCAGCCGGGACCCCTACAATGAGCAGTTCTTC.